The next 30 T cell receptor beta chains were all read from a single sample in a study of blood T cell repertoires in COVID-19. Sequenced by immunoSEQ multiplex PCR; TCRdb stores in-frame clones only, minus some. The sample lists fewer than 120,000 clones; around nine tenths were seen once. Sequencing was carried out using peripheral blood. The receptors were gathered from a woman aged 50 to 60 with acute or convalescent COVID-19.

This clone was seen once. The chain employs TRBV11-2 and TRBJ2-5; 8 positions match TRBD1. The CDR3 is 15 amino acids. CDR1 SGHAT and CDR2 FQNNGV come from the germline V gene. V dropped 6 bases and J dropped 2; count of bases not matched to a gene: 8. In nucleotides, the CDR3 is TGTGCCAGCAGGTTGGCCAGGGGGCGGCAAGAGACCCAGTACTTC. Encoded protein: CASRLARGRQETQYF.

The chain uses TRBV5-6 and TRBJ2-7, with 7 nucleotides matching TRBD2. V was pared by 4 bases and J by 2 bases, with 6 bases of the junction left unmatched. In germline, CDR1 is SGHDT, CDR2 YYEEEE. The CDR3 extends over 14 amino acids. The CDR3 protein is CASSAAGLTYEQYF. CDR3 nucleotide sequence: TGTGCCAGCAGCGCGGCGGGACTAACCTACGAGCAGTACTTC.

This clone was found once. The gene calls are TRBV2 and TRBJ2-3, with unresolved D. CDR1 and CDR2 (germline): SNHLY, FYNNEI. The CDR3 totals 14 residues. V shed 6 bases and J shed 2 bases, with 12 bases lying between them. The CDR3 nucleotides read TGTGCCAGCAGCCTCGGTTCGATCACAGATACGCAGTATTTT. Protein product: CASSLGSITDTQYF.

The chain couples TRBV4-2 to TRBJ2-1; 11 bases are shared with TRBD2. Trimming at V came to 2 bases and at J to 4 bases, leaving 1 base not matched to a gene. This CDR3 contains 15 residues. Per the germline V gene, CDR1 is LGHNA and CDR2 is YNFKEQ. The CDR3 DNA sequence: TGTGCCAGCAGCCAACGACTAGCGGGGTACAATGAGCAGTTCTTC. It specifies CASSQRLAGYNEQFF.

This clone was observed a handful of times. The chain combines TRBV4-1 with TRBJ1-4; D is ambiguous. This CDR3 comprises 15 residues. The germline V gene encodes CDR1 MGHRA and CDR2 YSYEKL. V gave up 1 base and J gave up 4 bases, with 10 bases separating them. The CDR3 DNA is TGCGCCAGCAGCCAAGGTACTGCCCTTAATGAAAAACTGTTTTTT. Translating gives CASSQGTALNEKLFF.

The gene calls are TRBV18 and TRBJ2-1, with 7 bases aligning to TRBD1. The CDR3 runs 12 residues. Germline V CDR1 and CDR2: KGHSH, LQKENI. The J segment lost 6 bases and the V segment lost 4 bases, leaving 0 bases of the junction unmatched. The DNA for the CDR3 is TGTGCCAGCTCACGACAGGGCAATGAGCAGTTCTTC. Translation: CASSRQGNEQFF.

The V gene is TRBV2, the J gene TRBJ2-3, with D tentatively TRBD2 (5 bases). The CDR3 has 13 amino acids. Trimming pared 8 bases from V and 2 bases from J, leaving 11 bases between. Per the germline V gene, CDR1 is SNHLY and CDR2 is FYNNEI. DNA of the CDR3: TGTGCCAGCTCTTTAGCGAACACAGATACGCAGTATTTT. Translation: CASSLANTDTQYF.

V is TRBV6-5 and J is TRBJ1-2, with 8 bases fitting TRBD1. The ends lost 1 base at V and 2 bases at J; junction bases unmatched: 3. Germline V gives CDR1 MNHEY, CDR2 SVGAGI. The CDR3 is 15 residues long. The DNA of the CDR3 is TGTGCCAGCAGTTACTTCGGGACAGGCAACTATGGCTACACCTTC. It translates to CASSYFGTGNYGYTF.

The V gene is TRBV5-1, the J gene TRBJ2-7; 13 nucleotides align to TRBD2. CDR1 and CDR2 from the germline V gene are SGHRS and YFSETQ. This CDR3 comprises 15 residues. Losses at the gene ends were 7 bases for V and 6 bases for J; bases not matched to a gene: 10. The CDR3 is CASGRGTSGASEQYF. In nucleotides, the CDR3 is TGCGCCAGCGGCCGTGGGACTAGCGGGGCCTCCGAGCAGTACTTC.

The CDR3 loop reads CASSSVTGETQYF. In nucleotides, the CDR3 is TGTGCCAGCAGCTCGGTAACGGGGGAGACCCAGTACTTC. This chain uses TRBV11-2 with TRBJ2-5; D perhaps matches TRBD2 (5 bases). Looked up from germline, CDR1 is SGHAT and CDR2 is FQNNGV. V was clipped by 4 bases and J by 5 bases, with 11 bases between them. The CDR3 totals 13 residues.

This chain links TRBV6-2 or TRBV6-3 with TRBJ2-1; possible D gene TRBD2, 6 bases. Trimming removed 0 bases at V and 0 bases at J, with 12 bases between. CDR3 length: 17 residues. Per germline, CDR1 MNHEY and CDR2 SVGEGT. The CDR3 nucleotides are TGTGCCAGCAGTTACTCGGAGGGCGCTAGCTCCTACAATGAGCAGTTCTTC. It specifies CASSYSEGASSYNEQFF.

A single count supports this clone. V gene TRBV2 combines with J gene TRBJ1-1, with no clear D. The CDR3 is 14 residues long. CDR1 SNHLY and CDR2 FYNNEI come from the germline V gene. Trimming cost V 0 bases and J 0 bases, with 5 bases left between them. The CDR3: CASSEAAMNTEAFF. CDR3 nucleotide sequence: TGTGCCAGCAGTGAAGCGGCCATGAACACTGAAGCTTTCTTT.

V is TRBV3-1 (or the pseudogene TRBV3-2) and J is TRBJ2-5; the match to TRBD2 covers 10 bases. The V segment lost 5 bases and the J segment 4 bases; nucleotides outside the gene matches: 7. CDR3 size: 15 residues. The germline V gene encodes CDR1 LGHDT and CDR2 YNNKEL (reference sequence). CDR3 in DNA: TGTGCCAGCAGCACGAGCGGGAGGGCCAGAGAGACCCAGTACTTC. This encodes CASSTSGRARETQYF.

V gene TRBV5-1 combines with J gene TRBJ1-5; 10 bases agree with TRBD1. V dropped 4 bases and J dropped 5; count of bases not matched to a gene: 3. From germline, CDR1 is SGHRS and CDR2 YFSETQ. The CDR3 is 14 amino acids. The CDR3 protein is CASSIGQGDQPQHF. DNA of the CDR3: TGCGCCAGCAGCATCGGACAGGGGGATCAGCCCCAGCATTTT.

V gene TRBV19 combines with J gene TRBJ2-5; TRBD1 matches at 10 bases. CDR3 length equals 16 residues. V lost 1 base to trimming and J lost 2 bases; unmatched junction nucleotides: 4. Germline lookup yields CDR1 LNHDA and CDR2 SQIVND (reference sequence). CDR3 in amino acids: CASSIGTGGDQETQYF. CDR3 DNA sequence: TGTGCCAGTAGTATAGGGACAGGGGGAGATCAAGAGACCCAGTACTTC. The whole variable domain, filled in from reference TRBV19 and TRBJ2-5, reads DGGITQSPKYLFRKEGQNVTLSCEQNLNHDAMYWYRQDPGQGLRLIYYSQIVNDFQKGDIAEGYSVSREKKESFPLTVTSAQKNPTAFYLCASSIGTGGDQETQYFGPGTRLLVL.

The rearrangement links TRBV7-2 to TRBJ1-2; D may be TRBD1 (5 bases). V was trimmed by 1 base and J by 4 bases, leaving 10 bases between them. Germline CDR1 reads SGHTA; CDR2 reads FQGNSA. The CDR3 is 14 residues long. CDR3 sequence reads: CASSLDRTLYGYTF. CDR3 nucleotides: TGTGCCAGCAGCTTAGACAGGACGCTCTATGGCTACACCTTC.

This clone has a single count. The chain combines TRBV3-1 (or the pseudogene TRBV3-2) with TRBJ2-7, with TRBD2 identical over 10 bases. The CDR3 runs 15 residues. Trimming took 3 bases from V and 4 from J; bases not matched to a gene: 6. Germline V gene sequence: CDR1 LGHDT, CDR2 YNNKEL (reference sequence). DNA of the CDR3: TGTGCCAGCAGCCAGGCTAGCGGGAGTTATTACGAGCAGTACTTC. Amino acids: CASSQASGSYYEQYF.

The chain is built from TRBV5-8 and TRBJ2-2, with D possibly TRBD1 on 6 matching bases. CDR1 is SGHTS, CDR2 YDEGEE, per germline. With 0 bases removed from V and 0 bases from J, the gap between germline ends came to 18 bases. The CDR3 has 19 amino acids. For the CDR3, the DNA is TGTGCCAGCAGCTTGGGGCCAAACTCCGGGACATCGAACACCGGGGAGCTGTTTTTT. Amino acids: CASSLGPNSGTSNTGELFF.

The chain has TRBV6-5 and TRBJ2-7; 10 nucleotides agree with TRBD2. Germline loops: CDR1 MNHEY, CDR2 SVGAGI. The CDR3 runs 15 residues. V dropped 7 bases and J dropped 6; count of bases not matched to a gene: 12. The CDR3 protein is CASKQREGPRGEQYF. CDR3 nucleotides: TGTGCCAGCAAGCAGCGGGAGGGCCCCCGGGGCGAGCAGTACTTC.

The chain links TRBV5-1 to TRBJ2-3; TRBD2 matches at 13 bases. The CDR3 length is 15 residues. V lost 1 base to trimming and J lost 6 bases; unmatched junction nucleotides: 2. Germline-derived CDR1 and CDR2 are SGHRS and YFSETQ. CDR3 sequence: CASSLRTSGSDTQYF. For the CDR3, the DNA is TGCGCCAGCAGCTTGCGGACTAGCGGGAGTGATACGCAGTATTTT.

The chain is built from TRBV2 and TRBJ2-3, with 9 positions matching TRBD2. With V trimmed by 2 bases and J by 6 bases, 6 bases remained unmatched. This CDR3 is 15 amino acids long. The germline CDR1 and CDR2 sequences are SNHLY and FYNNEI. The CDR3 here is CASSEFSGSPDTQYF. The CDR3 nucleotides are TGTGCCAGCAGTGAATTTAGCGGGAGCCCCGATACGCAGTATTTT.

V and J are TRBV2 and TRBJ1-1; 9 bases fit TRBD1. V shed 7 bases, J shed 4 bases, and the junction held 7 bases outside the gene matches. Germline-derived CDR1 and CDR2 are SNHLY and FYNNEI. This CDR3 spans 14 amino acids. This CDR3 is CASKGTGTGTEAFF. In nucleotides, the CDR3 is TGTGCCAGCAAAGGGACAGGGACGGGCACTGAAGCTTTCTTT.

As to this clone: Other DNA sequences in this specimen translate into the identical CDR3. The chain recombines TRBV7-9 with TRBJ2-5; a weak D match, TRBD1 (6 bases). CDR3 size: 14 residues. Trimming cost V 0 bases and J 5 bases, with 10 bases left between them. Germline-derived CDR1 and CDR2 are SEHNR and FQNEAQ (reference sequence). CDR3 bases: TGTGCCAGCAGCTTAGCCAGGGGTAGGGAGACCCAGTACTTC. It encodes CASSLARGRETQYF.

The sample holds one count of this clone. V and J are TRBV7-9 and TRBJ2-1, with 12 bases lining up with TRBD2. The ends lost 1 base at V and 0 bases at J; junction bases unmatched: 4. This CDR3 comprises 18 residues. The germline V gene encodes CDR1 SEHNR and CDR2 FQNEAQ (reference sequence). CDR3 in DNA: TGTGCCAGCAGCTTAGAGGGACTAGCGGGCAGCTCCTACAATGAGCAGTTCTTC. Its protein is CASSLEGLAGSSYNEQFF.

The chain joins TRBV15 to TRBJ2-7; D possibly corresponds to TRBD1 (5 bases). Trimming stripped 4 bases from V and 0 bases from J, with 13 bases between. CDR3 length: 15 residues. Germline CDR1 is LNHNV and CDR2 is YYDKDF (reference sequence). The CDR3 DNA follows: TGTGCCACCAGCACTCAGACAGACCTCTCCTACGAGCAGTACTTC. It specifies CATSTQTDLSYEQYF.

V gene TRBV6-5 combines with J gene TRBJ2-7; perhaps TRBD2 as D (6 bases). Deletions cut 2 bases from V and 6 bases from J, with 17 bases between. CDR3 length: 15 amino acids. Germline loops: CDR1 MNHEY, CDR2 SVGAGI. CDR3 DNA: TGTGCCAGCAGTTACATGGGGGGTGGAAAGGTCGAGCAGTACTTC. It yields the protein CASSYMGGGKVEQYF.

The V gene is TRBV24-1, the J gene TRBJ2-3, with a tentative D call TRBD1 (6 bases). The CDR3 is made up of 14 amino acids. Germline V CDR1 and CDR2: KGHDR, SFDVKD. Trimming left V 9 bases short and J 3 bases short, with 15 bases between. The CDR3 region has the DNA TGTGCCACCGGAAAACAGGGTTCGACAGATACGCAGTATTTT. This sequence encodes CATGKQGSTDTQYF.

This chain connects TRBV5-8 to TRBJ2-3; D not resolved. The CDR3 consists of 13 residues. Germline CDR1 reads SGHTS; CDR2 reads YDEGEE. The V end lost 4 bases, the J end lost 0 bases, and 6 bases lay between the germline ends. The CDR3 nucleotides are TGTGCCAGCAGCCATAGCAGCACAGATACGCAGTATTTT. Encoded protein: CASSHSSTDTQYF.

Only one count was recorded for this clone. The chain combines TRBV5-1 with TRBJ1-1; D uncertain. The germline V and J ends were trimmed by 4 bases and 3 bases, with 13 bases remaining between them. There are 14 residues in the CDR3. The germline V gene has CDR1 SGHRS and CDR2 YFSETQ. The CDR3 nucleotides are TGCGCCAGCAGCCCCCGCGCTGGTGACACTGAAGCTTTCTTT. Translation: CASSPRAGDTEAFF.

This chain uses TRBV7-2 with TRBJ2-5; 12 bases line up with TRBD2. The V gene end was trimmed by 5 bases and the J gene end by 5 bases; junction bases not matched to a gene: 6. Germline V gene data show CDR1 as SGHTA and CDR2 as FQGNSA. The CDR3 spans 15 residues. For the CDR3, the DNA is TGTGCCAGCAGCCCCCTAGCGGGAGGGCCCGAGACCCAGTACTTC. Amino acid sequence: CASSPLAGGPETQYF.